Listed below are T cell receptor beta chains from one sample, sequenced in a study of blood T cell repertoires in COVID-19. Assay: immunoSEQ multiplex PCR; the TCRdb copy retains only in-frame clones and omits some. The data show about 370,000 clones, with 75% to 90% seen just once and 1% held by the top ten. The sequencing sample was made of PBMCs or T cells enriched from blood (not recorded which). The origin of the receptors is a young man who had recovered from COVID-19. Each CDR3 is given with its conserved first and last residue. A D gene is named only where the DNA matches it firmly. A row's size may be missing; if present it is once, few, many or a size class.

CDR3 length: 16; J gene: TRBJ2-1; clone size: .; V gene: TRBV27; D gene: TRBD2; CDR3 DNA: TGTGCCACCAAACCGCTAGCGGGAGTATCCTACAATGAGCAGTTCTTC; CDR3 protein: CATKPLAGVSYNEQFF
CDR3 length: 12; J gene: TRBJ2-5; clone size: .; V gene: TRBV29-1; D gene: .; CDR3 DNA: TGCAGCGTTGAAGACCTCTTAGAGACCCAGTACTTC; CDR3 protein: CSVEDLLETQYF
CDR3 length: 17; J gene: TRBJ1-1; clone size: .; V gene: TRBV18; D gene: .; CDR3 DNA: TGTGCCAGCTCACCTCGGATAGTGGGGGCTGAGGCCGGTGAAGCTTTCTTT; CDR3 protein: CASSPRIVGAEAGEAFF
CDR3 length: 16; J gene: TRBJ1-3; clone size: .; V gene: TRBV19; D gene: .; CDR3 DNA: TGTGCCAGTAGTCGATCCAGGGACTACTCTGGAAACACCATATATTTT; CDR3 protein: CASSRSRDYSGNTIYF
CDR3 length: 16; J gene: TRBJ1-5; clone size: once; V gene: TRBV18; D gene: TRBD1; CDR3 DNA: TGTGCCAGCTCAGGTTTGACAGGGGGCCTCAATCAGCCCCAGCATTTT; CDR3 protein: CASSGLTGGLNQPQHF
CDR3 length: 15; J gene: TRBJ2-7; clone size: .; V gene: TRBV5-4; D gene: TRBD1; CDR3 DNA: TGTGCCAGCAACCCAGGCGGACAGGGTGTCTACGAGCAGTACTTC; CDR3 protein: CASNPGGQGVYEQYF
CDR3 length: 11; J gene: TRBJ1-4; clone size: .; V gene: TRBV3-1/TRBV3-2; D gene: .; CDR3 DNA: TGTGCCAGCAGCCAAGCTTCCGAACTGTTTTTT; CDR3 protein: CASSQASELFF
CDR3 length: 12; J gene: TRBJ2-1; clone size: .; V gene: TRBV27; D gene: .; CDR3 DNA: TGTGCCAGCAGTTTTTCCTTCAGTGAGCAGTTCTTC; CDR3 protein: CASSFSFSEQFF
CDR3 length: 14; J gene: TRBJ1-1; clone size: .; V gene: TRBV28; D gene: .; CDR3 DNA: TGTGCCAGCAGTAAGCCCAGGGAGGACACTGAAGCTTTCTTT; CDR3 protein: CASSKPREDTEAFF
CDR3 length: 20; J gene: TRBJ1-5; clone size: .; V gene: TRBV28; D gene: .; CDR3 DNA: TGTGCCAGCAGTCCTCCGGGACACCGTACGAGAACCTATAGCAATCAGCCCCAGCATTTT; CDR3 protein: CASSPPGHRTRTYSNQPQHF
CDR3 length: 13; J gene: TRBJ2-7; clone size: .; V gene: TRBV28; D gene: TRBD1; CDR3 DNA: TGTGCCAGTCGGTCCAGGGGGCCGGACGAGCAGTACTTC; CDR3 protein: CASRSRGPDEQYF
CDR3 length: 16; J gene: TRBJ2-2; clone size: .; V gene: TRBV7-9; D gene: TRBD2; CDR3 DNA: TGTGCCAGCAGCTTAGGGTCGCGGGGGAGGACCGGGGAGCTGTTTTTT; CDR3 protein: CASSLGSRGRTGELFF
CDR3 length: 16; J gene: TRBJ1-6; clone size: .; V gene: TRBV27; D gene: TRBD1; CDR3 DNA: TGTGCCAGCAGTCCACAGGGGACAACCTATAATTCACCCCTCCACTTT; CDR3 protein: CASSPQGTTYNSPLHF
CDR3 length: 19; J gene: TRBJ2-1; clone size: .; V gene: TRBV10-3; D gene: .; CDR3 DNA: TGTGCCATCAGTGACCAAACCGGGACTGGTGGAGGGCGAGGTAATGAGCAGTTCTTC; CDR3 protein: CAISDQTGTGGGRGNEQFF
CDR3 length: 14; J gene: TRBJ1-1; clone size: .; V gene: TRBV30; D gene: .; CDR3 DNA: TGTGCCTGCCAAAAGGGGTCAGGGGTCGGTGAAGCTTTCTTT; CDR3 protein: CACQKGSGVGEAFF
CDR3 length: 15; J gene: TRBJ2-3; clone size: .; V gene: TRBV9; D gene: .; CDR3 DNA: TGTGCCAGCAGCGTAGATCAGGGATCCACAGATACGCAGTATTTT; CDR3 protein: CASSVDQGSTDTQYF
CDR3 length: 14; J gene: TRBJ1-3; clone size: .; V gene: TRBV7-9; D gene: .; CDR3 DNA: TGTGCCAGCAGCTTAGCGACGGAGGGAAACACCATATATTTT; CDR3 protein: CASSLATEGNTIYF
CDR3 length: 14; J gene: TRBJ1-4; clone size: .; V gene: TRBV5-6; D gene: .; CDR3 DNA: TGTGCCAGCAGCTTCAGGGCAACTAATGAAAAACTGTTTTTT; CDR3 protein: CASSFRATNEKLFF
CDR3 length: 15; J gene: TRBJ1-5; clone size: .; V gene: TRBV19; D gene: TRBD1; CDR3 DNA: TGTGCCACCCACCGACCGGGACAGGGGGGTCAGCCCCAGCATTTT; CDR3 protein: CATHRPGQGGQPQHF
CDR3 length: 13; J gene: TRBJ1-1; clone size: .; V gene: TRBV12-3/TRBV12-4; D gene: .; CDR3 DNA: TGTGCCAGCACCCACATGAGGCCCACTGAAGCTTTCTTT; CDR3 protein: CASTHMRPTEAFF
CDR3 length: 15; J gene: TRBJ1-6; clone size: .; V gene: TRBV6-5; D gene: TRBD1; CDR3 DNA: TGTGCCAGCAGTTACTCTGGGGACAGGGATTCACCCCTCCACTTT; CDR3 protein: CASSYSGDRDSPLHF
CDR3 length: 18; J gene: TRBJ2-7; clone size: .; V gene: TRBV4-3; D gene: TRBD2; CDR3 DNA: TGCGCCAGCAGCCTTCAATTTTCCGGGACTAGCCCCTCCTACGAGCAGTACTTC; CDR3 protein: CASSLQFSGTSPSYEQYF
CDR3 length: 12; J gene: TRBJ1-1; clone size: .; V gene: TRBV28; D gene: .; CDR3 DNA: TGTGCCAGCAGGGCGGGGGGCACTGAAGCTTTCTTT; CDR3 protein: CASRAGGTEAFF
CDR3 length: 15; J gene: TRBJ2-1; clone size: .; V gene: TRBV19; D gene: TRBD2; CDR3 DNA: TGTGCCAGTAGTCTAGCGGGGGGGACCTACAATGAGCAGTTCTTC; CDR3 protein: CASSLAGGTYNEQFF
CDR3 length: 15; J gene: TRBJ1-5; clone size: once; V gene: TRBV6-1; D gene: TRBD1; CDR3 DNA: TGTGCCAGCAGTGACAGGGGGGTAACTGATCAGCCCCAGCATTTT; CDR3 protein: CASSDRGVTDQPQHF
CDR3 length: 17; J gene: TRBJ2-2; clone size: .; V gene: TRBV11-2; D gene: .; CDR3 DNA: TGTGCCAGCAGCCCGACCTCACAGGGTACGAGCACCGGGGAGCTGTTTTTT; CDR3 protein: CASSPTSQGTSTGELFF
CDR3 length: 15; J gene: TRBJ2-3; clone size: .; V gene: TRBV7-8; D gene: .; CDR3 DNA: TGTGCCAGCAGCTTAGAGGTTAGGGGGTCGGATACGCAGTATTTT; CDR3 protein: CASSLEVRGSDTQYF
CDR3 length: 17; J gene: TRBJ1-2; clone size: .; V gene: TRBV5-1; D gene: TRBD1; CDR3 DNA: TGCGCCAGCAGCCCCGCTTCCGGGACAGACTATTCCTATGGCTACACCTTC; CDR3 protein: CASSPASGTDYSYGYTF
CDR3 length: 18; J gene: TRBJ1-1; clone size: .; V gene: TRBV21-1; D gene: .; CDR3 DNA: TGTGCCAGCAGCCTACGGGATGCCAGGAGGATACTGAACACTGAAGCTTTCTTT; CDR3 protein: CASSLRDARRILNTEAFF
CDR3 length: 12; J gene: TRBJ2-7; clone size: few; V gene: TRBV12-3/TRBV12-4; D gene: .; CDR3 DNA: TGTGCCAGCAGTTTGCACGGCTACGAGCAGTACTTC; CDR3 protein: CASSLHGYEQYF
CDR3 length: 13; J gene: TRBJ1-1; clone size: .; V gene: TRBV23-1; D gene: .; CDR3 DNA: TGCGCCAGCAGTCAAGAGGGTATTTCTCAAGCTTTCTTT; CDR3 protein: CASSQEGISQAFF
CDR3 length: 17; J gene: TRBJ2-7; clone size: .; V gene: TRBV27; D gene: .; CDR3 DNA: TGTGCCAGCAGTTTAACCCAGGGCTCCCCACGCTCCTACGAGCAGTACTTC; CDR3 protein: CASSLTQGSPRSYEQYF
CDR3 length: 15; J gene: TRBJ2-2; clone size: .; V gene: TRBV3-1/TRBV3-2; D gene: TRBD2; CDR3 DNA: TGTGCCAGCGGAAGACTAGCGGAAAACACCGGGGAGCTGTTTTTT; CDR3 protein: CASGRLAENTGELFF
CDR3 length: 15; J gene: TRBJ1-5; clone size: .; V gene: TRBV6-5; D gene: .; CDR3 DNA: TGTGCCAGCAGTTACTCGAGGCAGAGCAATCAGCCCCAGCATTTT; CDR3 protein: CASSYSRQSNQPQHF
CDR3 length: 18; J gene: TRBJ1-1; clone size: .; V gene: TRBV4-1; D gene: .; CDR3 DNA: TGCGCCAGCAGCCAAGACAGGGGTTACCCGGGACCGAACACTGAAGCTTTCTTT; CDR3 protein: CASSQDRGYPGPNTEAFF
CDR3 length: 15; J gene: TRBJ2-1; clone size: .; V gene: TRBV5-4; D gene: .; CDR3 DNA: TGTGCCAGCAGCTTGGCTGGCAGGGTACGGTATGAGCAGTTCTTC; CDR3 protein: CASSLAGRVRYEQFF
CDR3 length: 17; J gene: TRBJ2-5; clone size: .; V gene: TRBV11-2; D gene: TRBD2; CDR3 DNA: TGTGCCAGCAGCAAGGGTTACGATAGCGGGGCAAGAGAGACCCAGTACTTC; CDR3 protein: CASSKGYDSGARETQYF
CDR3 length: 14; J gene: TRBJ2-2; clone size: .; V gene: TRBV18; D gene: .; CDR3 DNA: TGTGCCAGCTCACCACGACAGGACACCGGGGAGCTGTTTTTT; CDR3 protein: CASSPRQDTGELFF
CDR3 length: 14; J gene: TRBJ1-1; clone size: .; V gene: TRBV2; D gene: .; CDR3 DNA: TGTGCCAGCAGTGATCGGGGGGCAGGAACTGAAGCTTTCTTT; CDR3 protein: CASSDRGAGTEAFF
CDR3 length: 15; J gene: TRBJ2-2; clone size: .; V gene: TRBV30; D gene: .; CDR3 DNA: TGTGCCTGGAGGAGGTTGGGGTCCGGGGCCGGGGAGCTGTTTTTT; CDR3 protein: CAWRRLGSGAGELFF
CDR3 length: 13; J gene: TRBJ1-5; clone size: .; V gene: TRBV7-8; D gene: .; CDR3 DNA: TGTGCCAGCAGTCAGGGTAGCAATCAGCCCCAGCATTTT; CDR3 protein: CASSQGSNQPQHF